Listed below are T cell receptor beta chains from one sample, sequenced in a study of T cell responses to AZD1222 COVID-19 vaccine. The table came from immunoSEQ multiplex PCR; TCRdb's copy has only in-frame clones and leaves some out. The sample includes about 85,000 clones, approximately 86% of them seen just once. Sequencing was performed on peripheral blood, taken on day 0 of AZD1222 vaccination. The receptors stem from an adult in good health. The CDR3 runs from the conserved cysteine through the conserved F or W. Each record gives: D gene, clone size, V gene, J gene, CDR3 DNA, CDR3 protein. The D gene is left open where the match is weak. Some rows have no size entry. The others give once, few or many, or a class for an expanded clone.

>TRBD2|few|TRBV11-2|TRBJ2-7
TGTGCCAGCAGGACCTCACGAGGGAGGGCCCCCTACGAGCAGTACTTC
CASRTSRGRAPYEQYF
>.|once|TRBV27|TRBJ2-1
TGTGCCAGCAGTTTCATGGGGTTCAATGAGCAGTTCTTC
CASSFMGFNEQFF
>.|.|TRBV9|TRBJ1-1
TGTGCCAGCAGCTCCTTCGGGGCGTTGGACACTGAAGCTTTCTTT
CASSSFGALDTEAFF
>.|few|TRBV10-3|TRBJ1-5
TGTGCCATCAGTGATAATGGAAATCAGCCCCAGCATTTT
CAISDNGNQPQHF
>.|.|TRBV19|TRBJ2-1
TGTGCCAGTAGTATCGACCAGGGGGAGCAGTTCTTC
CASSIDQGEQFF
>TRBD2|once|TRBV6-5|TRBJ2-1
TGTGCCAGCAGAAAGACTAGCGGTAATTACAATGAGCAGTTCTTC
CASRKTSGNYNEQFF
>.|.|TRBV6-5|TRBJ1-5
TGTGCCAGCAGGGATCAGGGGAACAATCAGCCCCAGCATTTT
CASRDQGNNQPQHF
>.|.|TRBV19|TRBJ1-5
TGTGCCAGTAGTGCCGGGACTCGAAATCAGCCCCAGCATTTT
CASSAGTRNQPQHF
>TRBD1|.|TRBV19|TRBJ2-7
TGTGCCAGTAGCGCGAGGGACAGGGTCTACGAGCAGTACTTC
CASSARDRVYEQYF
>.|.|TRBV7-3|TRBJ2-2
TGTGCCAGCAGCCTACACACCGGGGAGCTGTTTTTT
CASSLHTGELFF
>TRBD2|.|TRBV9|TRBJ2-7
TGTGCCAGCAGCAGTAGCGGGAGGGCCTACGAGCAGTACTTC
CASSSSGRAYEQYF
>.|.|TRBV11-1|TRBJ2-3
TGTGCCAGCAGCGAGTTGGGACACCGTAGCACAGATACGCAGTATTTT
CASSELGHRSTDTQYF
>.|.|TRBV28|TRBJ2-4
TGTGCCAGCCTGACCAGGGATCTGGCCAAAAACATTCAGTACTTC
CASLTRDLAKNIQYF
>TRBD2|.|TRBV28|TRBJ2-1
TGTGCCAGCAGTGGGCTAGCGGTCCCCTACAATGAGCAGTTCTTC
CASSGLAVPYNEQFF